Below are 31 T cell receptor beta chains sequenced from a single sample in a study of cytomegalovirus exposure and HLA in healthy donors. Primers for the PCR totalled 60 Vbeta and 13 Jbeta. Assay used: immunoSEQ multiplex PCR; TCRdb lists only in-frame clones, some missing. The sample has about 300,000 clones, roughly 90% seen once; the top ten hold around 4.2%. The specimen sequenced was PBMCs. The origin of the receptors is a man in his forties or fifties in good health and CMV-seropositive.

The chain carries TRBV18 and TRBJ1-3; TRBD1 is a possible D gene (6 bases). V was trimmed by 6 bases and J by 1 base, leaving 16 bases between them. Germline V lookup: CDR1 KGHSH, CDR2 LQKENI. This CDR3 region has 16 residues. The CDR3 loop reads CASSHATGTSGNTIYF. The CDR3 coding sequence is TGTGCCAGCTCCCACGCGACAGGAACGTCTGGAAACACCATATATTTT. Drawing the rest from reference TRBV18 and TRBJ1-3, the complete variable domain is NAGVMQNPRHLVRRRGQEARLRCSPMKGHSHVYWYRQLPEEGLKFMVYLQKENIIDESGMPKERFSAEFPKEGPSILRIQQVVRGDSAAYFCASSHATGTSGNTIYFGEGSWLTVV.

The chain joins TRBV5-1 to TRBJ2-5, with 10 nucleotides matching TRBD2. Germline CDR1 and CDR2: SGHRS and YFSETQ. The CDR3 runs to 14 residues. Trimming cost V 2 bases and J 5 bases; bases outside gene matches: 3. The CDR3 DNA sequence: TGCGCCAGCAGCTTCCTAGCGGGAGAGGAGACCCAGTACTTC. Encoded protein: CASSFLAGEETQYF. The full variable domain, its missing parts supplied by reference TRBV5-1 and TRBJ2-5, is KAGVTQTPRYLIKTRGQQVTLSCSPISGHRSVSWYQQTPGQGLQFLFEYFSETQRNKGNFPGRFSGRQFSNSRSEMNVSTLELGDSALYLCASSFLAGEETQYFGPGTRLLVL.

CDR3 coding DNA: TGTGCCTTTCGGCGGACCGGGGAGCTGTTTTTT. This translates into CAFRRTGELFF. The chain recombines TRBV30 with TRBJ2-2, with unresolved D. Per germline, CDR1 GTSNPN and CDR2 SVGIG (reference sequence). The CDR3 runs to 11 residues. With 7 bases removed from V and 5 bases from J, the gap between germline ends came to 8 bases.

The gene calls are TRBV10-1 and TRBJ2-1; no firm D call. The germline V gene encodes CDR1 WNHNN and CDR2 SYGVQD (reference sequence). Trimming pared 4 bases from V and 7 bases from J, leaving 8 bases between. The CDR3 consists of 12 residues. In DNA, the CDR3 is TGCGCCAGCAGTGCCAACCTAAATGAGCAGTTCTTC. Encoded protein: CASSANLNEQFF.

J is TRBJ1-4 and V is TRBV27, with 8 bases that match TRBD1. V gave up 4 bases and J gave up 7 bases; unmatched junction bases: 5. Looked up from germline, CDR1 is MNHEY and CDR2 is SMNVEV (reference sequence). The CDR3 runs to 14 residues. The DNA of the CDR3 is TGTGCCAGCAGTTCAGGGGGCGCGGTTGAAAAACTGTTTTTT. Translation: CASSSGGAVEKLFF. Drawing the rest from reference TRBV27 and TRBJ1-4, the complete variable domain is EAQVTQNPRYLITVTGKKLTVTCSQNMNHEYMSWYRQDPGLGLRQIYYSMNVEVTDKGDVPEGYKVSRKEKRNFPLILESPSPNQTSLYFCASSSGGAVEKLFFGSGTQLSVL.

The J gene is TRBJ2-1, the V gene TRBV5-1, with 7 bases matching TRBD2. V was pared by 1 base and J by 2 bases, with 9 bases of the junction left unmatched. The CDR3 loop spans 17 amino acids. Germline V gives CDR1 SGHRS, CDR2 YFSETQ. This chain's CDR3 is CASSLTPSGVTYNEQFF. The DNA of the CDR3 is TGCGCCAGCAGCTTGACACCCAGCGGGGTCACCTACAATGAGCAGTTCTTC.

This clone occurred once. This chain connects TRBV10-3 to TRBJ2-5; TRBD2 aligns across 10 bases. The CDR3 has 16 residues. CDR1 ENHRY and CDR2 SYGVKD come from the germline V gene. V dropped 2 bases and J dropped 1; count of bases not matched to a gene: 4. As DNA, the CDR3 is TGTGCCATCAGTGAGGTGACTAGCGGGCGCCAAGAGACCCAGTACTTC. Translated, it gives CAISEVTSGRQETQYF.

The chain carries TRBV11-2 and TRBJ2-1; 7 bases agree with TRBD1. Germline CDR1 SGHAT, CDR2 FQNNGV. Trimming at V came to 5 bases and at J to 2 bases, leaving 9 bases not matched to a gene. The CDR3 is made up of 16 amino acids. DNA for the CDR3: TGTGCCAGCAGCACACGGACAGGTACTGCCTACAATGAGCAGTTCTTC. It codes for CASSTRTGTAYNEQFF.

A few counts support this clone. The CDR3 region is CASSLDLFGRGKNTGELFF. The DNA for the CDR3 is TGTGCCAGCAGCTTGGATCTCTTTGGTCGGGGAAAGAACACCGGGGAGCTGTTTTTT. The J gene is TRBJ2-2, the V gene TRBV5-4; possibly TRBD2 for D (5 bases). Germline loops: CDR1 SGHNT, CDR2 YYREEE (reference sequence). V lost 0 bases, J lost 1 base, and 19 bases lay in between. This CDR3 is built from 19 residues.

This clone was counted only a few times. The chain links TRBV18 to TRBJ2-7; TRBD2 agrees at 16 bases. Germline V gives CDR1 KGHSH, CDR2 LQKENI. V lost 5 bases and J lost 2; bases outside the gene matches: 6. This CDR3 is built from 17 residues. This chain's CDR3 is CASSGGTSGRAAYEQYF. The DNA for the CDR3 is TGTGCCAGCTCAGGGGGGACTAGCGGGAGGGCCGCCTACGAGCAGTACTTC.

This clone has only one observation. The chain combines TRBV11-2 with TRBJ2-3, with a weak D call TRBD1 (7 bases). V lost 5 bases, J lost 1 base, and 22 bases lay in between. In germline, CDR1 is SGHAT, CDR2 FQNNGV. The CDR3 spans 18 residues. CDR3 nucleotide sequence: TGTGCCAGCAGCCGGAGGGGGCAGGCCCCACGTGGCACAGATACGCAGTATTTT. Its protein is CASSRRGQAPRGTDTQYF.

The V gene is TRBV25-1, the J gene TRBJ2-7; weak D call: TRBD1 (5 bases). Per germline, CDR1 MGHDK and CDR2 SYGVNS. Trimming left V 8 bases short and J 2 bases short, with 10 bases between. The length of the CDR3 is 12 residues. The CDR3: CASEGQAYEQYF. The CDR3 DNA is TGTGCCAGCGAAGGACAAGCCTACGAGCAGTACTTC.

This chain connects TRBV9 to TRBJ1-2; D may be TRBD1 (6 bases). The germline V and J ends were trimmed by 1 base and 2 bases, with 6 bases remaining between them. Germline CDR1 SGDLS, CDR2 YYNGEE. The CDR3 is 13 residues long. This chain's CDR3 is CASSVTGNYGYTF. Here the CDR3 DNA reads TGTGCCAGCAGCGTAACAGGGAACTATGGCTACACCTTC.

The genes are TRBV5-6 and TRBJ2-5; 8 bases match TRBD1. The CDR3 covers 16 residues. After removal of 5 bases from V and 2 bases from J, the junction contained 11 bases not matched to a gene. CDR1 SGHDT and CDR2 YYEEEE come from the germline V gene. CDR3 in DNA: TGTGCCAGCAGAATGGGCCCAGGGGGCCGGCAAGAGACCCAGTACTTC. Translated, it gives CASRMGPGGRQETQYF.

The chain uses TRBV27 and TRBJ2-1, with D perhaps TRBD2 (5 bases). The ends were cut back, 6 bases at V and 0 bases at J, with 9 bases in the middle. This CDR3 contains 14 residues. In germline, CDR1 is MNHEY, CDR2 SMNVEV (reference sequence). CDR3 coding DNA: TGTGCCAGCAGCGACTACAACTCCTACAATGAGCAGTTCTTC. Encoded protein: CASSDYNSYNEQFF.

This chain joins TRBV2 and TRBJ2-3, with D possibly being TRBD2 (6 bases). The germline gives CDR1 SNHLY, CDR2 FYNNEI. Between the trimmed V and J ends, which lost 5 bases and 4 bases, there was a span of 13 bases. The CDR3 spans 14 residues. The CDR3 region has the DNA TGTGCCAGCAGTCCCGGACTATCGGCAGATACGCAGTATTTT. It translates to CASSPGLSADTQYF.

CDR3 residues: CASTRTPDGGYGYTF. DNA for the CDR3: TGTGCCAGTACCCGAACCCCGGACGGGGGGTATGGCTACACCTTC. The gene calls are TRBV28 and TRBJ1-2; D might be TRBD1 (5 bases). The CDR3 has 15 residues. The V end lost 9 bases, the J end lost 5 bases, and 22 bases lay between the germline ends. Germline CDR1 and CDR2: MDHEN and SYDVKM.

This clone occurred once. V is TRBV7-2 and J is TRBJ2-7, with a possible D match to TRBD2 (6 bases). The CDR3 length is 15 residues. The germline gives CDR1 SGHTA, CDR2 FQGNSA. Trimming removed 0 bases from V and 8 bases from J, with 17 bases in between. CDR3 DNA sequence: TGTGCCAGCAGCTTAGCGTTCGGGGCGGGATACCAGCAGTACTTC. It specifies CASSLAFGAGYQQYF.

DNA of the CDR3: TGTGCCAGTAGTATCCTAGCGGGAGTAGGTTACAATGAGCAGTTCTTC. Its protein is CASSILAGVGYNEQFF. This chain connects TRBV19 to TRBJ2-1, with 10 positions matching TRBD2. J was trimmed by 4 bases and V by 3 bases; bases with no gene match: 6. Germline CDR1 is LNHDA and CDR2 is SQIVND (reference sequence). This CDR3 region has 16 residues. Together with reference TRBV19 and TRBJ2-1, the CDR3 gives the full variable domain: DGGITQSPKYLFRKEGQNVTLSCEQNLNHDAMYWYRQDPGQGLRLIYYSQIVNDFQKGDIAEGYSVSREKKESFPLTVTSAQKNPTAFYLCASSILAGVGYNEQFFGPGTRLTVL.

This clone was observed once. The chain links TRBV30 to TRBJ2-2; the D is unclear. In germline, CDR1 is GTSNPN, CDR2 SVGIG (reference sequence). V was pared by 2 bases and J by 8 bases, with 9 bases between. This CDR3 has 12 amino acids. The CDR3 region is CAWSPLTGELFF. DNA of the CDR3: TGTGCCTGGAGTCCATTAACTGGGGAGCTGTTTTTT.

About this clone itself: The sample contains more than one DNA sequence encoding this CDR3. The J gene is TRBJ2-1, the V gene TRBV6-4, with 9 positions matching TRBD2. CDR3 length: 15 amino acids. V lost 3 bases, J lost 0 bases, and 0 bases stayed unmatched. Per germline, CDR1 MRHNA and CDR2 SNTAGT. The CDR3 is CASSEAGGSYNEQFF. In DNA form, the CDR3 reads TGTGCCAGCAGTGAAGCGGGAGGCTCCTACAATGAGCAGTTCTTC.

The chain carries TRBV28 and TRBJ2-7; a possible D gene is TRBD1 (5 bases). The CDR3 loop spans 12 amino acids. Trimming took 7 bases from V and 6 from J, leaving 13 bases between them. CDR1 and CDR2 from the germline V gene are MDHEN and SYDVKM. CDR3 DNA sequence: TGTGCCAGCACGAGCCCAAGGGGCGAGCAGTACTTC. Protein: CASTSPRGEQYF.

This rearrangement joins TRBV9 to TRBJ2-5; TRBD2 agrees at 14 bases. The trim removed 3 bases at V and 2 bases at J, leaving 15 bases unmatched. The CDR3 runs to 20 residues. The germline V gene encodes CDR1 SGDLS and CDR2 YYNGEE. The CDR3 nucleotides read TGTGCCAGCAGCGCACCCCCGACTAGCGGGAGGGCCGGGGAACAAGAGACCCAGTACTTC. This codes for CASSAPPTSGRAGEQETQYF.

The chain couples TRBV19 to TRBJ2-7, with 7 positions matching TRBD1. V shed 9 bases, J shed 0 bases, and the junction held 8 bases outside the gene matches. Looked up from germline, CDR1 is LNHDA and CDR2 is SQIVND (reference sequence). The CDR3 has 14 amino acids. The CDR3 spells CASRLRDSSYEQYF. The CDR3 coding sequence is TGTGCCAGCAGACTCCGGGACAGCTCCTACGAGCAGTACTTC.

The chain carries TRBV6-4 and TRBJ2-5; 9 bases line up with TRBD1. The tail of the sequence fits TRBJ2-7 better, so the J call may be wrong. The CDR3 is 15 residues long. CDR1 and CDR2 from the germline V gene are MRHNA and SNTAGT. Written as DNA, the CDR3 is TGTGCCAGCAGTGAAGGGACAGGGCACTCCTACGAGCAGTACTTC. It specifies CASSEGTGHSYEQYF.

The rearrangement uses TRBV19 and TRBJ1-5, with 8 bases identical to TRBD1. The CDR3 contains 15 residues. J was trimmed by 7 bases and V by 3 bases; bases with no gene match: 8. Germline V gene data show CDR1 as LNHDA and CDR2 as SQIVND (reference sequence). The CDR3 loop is CASSMWTGYGQPQHF. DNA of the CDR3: TGTGCCAGTAGTATGTGGACAGGGTACGGCCAGCCCCAGCATTTT.

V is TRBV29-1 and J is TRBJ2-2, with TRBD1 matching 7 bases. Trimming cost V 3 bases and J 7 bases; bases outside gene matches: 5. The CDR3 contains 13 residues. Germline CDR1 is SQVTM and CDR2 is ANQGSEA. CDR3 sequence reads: CSVDTGAIGELFF. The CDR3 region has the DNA TGCAGCGTTGATACAGGGGCAATCGGGGAGCTGTTTTTT.

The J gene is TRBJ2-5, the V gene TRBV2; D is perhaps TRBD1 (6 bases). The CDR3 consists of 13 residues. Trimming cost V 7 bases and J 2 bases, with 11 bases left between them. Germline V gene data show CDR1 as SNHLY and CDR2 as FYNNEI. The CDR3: CASKGDNQETQYF. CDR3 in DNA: TGTGCCAGCAAAGGGGACAATCAAGAGACCCAGTACTTC.

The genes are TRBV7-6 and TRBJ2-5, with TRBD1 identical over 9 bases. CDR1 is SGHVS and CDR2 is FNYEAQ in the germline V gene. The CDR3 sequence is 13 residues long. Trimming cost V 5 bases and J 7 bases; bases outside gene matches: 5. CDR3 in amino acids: CASSPRTGATQYF. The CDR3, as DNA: TGTGCCAGCAGCCCCCGGACAGGGGCGACCCAGTACTTC.

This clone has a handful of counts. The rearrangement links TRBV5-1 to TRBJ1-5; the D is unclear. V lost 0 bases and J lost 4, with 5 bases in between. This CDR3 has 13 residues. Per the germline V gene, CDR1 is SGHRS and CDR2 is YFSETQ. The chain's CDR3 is CASSLGHNQPQHF. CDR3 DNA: TGCGCCAGCAGCTTGGGACATAATCAGCCCCAGCATTTT.

The CDR3 sequence is CASSLSPSGTTDTQYF. CDR3 DNA sequence: TGTGCCAGCAGTTTAAGCCCTAGCGGGACGACAGATACGCAGTATTTT. The chain is built from TRBV27 and TRBJ2-3, with TRBD2 identical over 9 bases. Germline CDR1 and CDR2: MNHEY and SMNVEV (reference sequence). This CDR3 comprises 16 residues. The V gene end was trimmed by 2 bases and the J gene end by 3 bases; junction bases not matched to a gene: 6.